This T cell receptor beta chain was retrieved from a study of type 1 regulatory T cells. The overall study: An in vitro protocol generated T-allo10, a Tr1-enriched, alloantigen-specific CD4 T cell product. Study-level points and caveats: Compared with non-Tr1 cells, Tr1 cells showed a narrower TCR repertoire.

Looked up from germline, CDR1 is SGHKS and CDR2 is YYEKEE (reference sequence). The CDR3 is 14 residues long. The V end lost 1 base, the J end lost 6 bases, and 13 bases lay between the germline ends. TCRdb itself ran the reads through MiXCR, one entry per CDR3 protein. The sample includes about 69,000 distinct CDR3 sequences, roughly 20% of them seen just once. Only a few counts were recorded for this clonotype. The antigen remains unidentified. This receptor was obtained from a human donor in good health. This chain uses TRBV5-5 with TRBJ1-1, with a tentative D call TRBD1 (6 bases). Sequencing used cultured type 1 regulatory T (Tr1) cells, either the whole culture or a sorted fraction (not recorded which). The CDR3 coding sequence is TGTGCCAGCAGCTTGACAGGGTCGCTTGCTGAAGCTTTCTTT. This sequence encodes CASSLTGSLAEAFF.